This is a list of T cell receptor beta chains from one sample in a study of neurological immune-mediated disorders. TCRdb ran MiXCR on the 5' RACE reads and lists one entry per CDR3 protein. The sample has around 30,000 distinct CDR3 sequences; about 2.6% are singletons. Sequencing used PBMCs. These receptors all come from a woman aged 45-60 years with multiple sclerosis. The conserved cysteine and the conserved F or W are not part of the CDR3 here.

v_gene	CDR3aa
TRBV6-2/TRBV6-3	ASSYSAGITEAF
TRBV10-3	AISELDTQY
TRBV12-3/TRBV12-4	ASSFENTGELF
TRBV5-6	ASSLLAGGTDTQY
TRBV20-1	SAIDRDRGFKVEQF
TRBV28	ASLDPGNTIY
TRBV6-5	ASRTGEGIQY
TRBV10-3	AISEGGLAGVSEQF
TRBV30	AWSVGANEQF
TRBV9	ASSPRALNTGELF
TRBV5-5	ASSLSVQRRTPGELF
TRBV27	ASSASSSYNEQF
TRBV12-3/TRBV12-4	ASIKTGNEKLF
TRBV20-1	SASIQLAEAF
TRBV7-6	ASSRRTSGTDTQY
TRBV27	ASMGTGSYNEQF
TRBV5-1	ASSLSAQGAGYGYT
TRBV5-1	ASSPRSPGDTQY
TRBV7-2	ASSFGGALYGYT
TRBV20-1	SAIGKLQETQY
TRBV29-1	SMWTAGILDTQY
TRBV24-1	ATSDLAGLGYNEQF
TRBV4-3	ASSQASGGPKF
TRBV24-1	ATSDPSGSDTQY
TRBV20-1	SARRYSTKNTGELF
TRBV20-1	SARGDWNTGELF
TRBV5-1	ASSLVPGSNYGYT